This T cell receptor beta chain was profiled in a study of graft-versus-host responses after intestinal transplantation. The CDR3 loop spans 15 amino acids. Trimming stripped 7 bases from V and 2 bases from J, with 15 bases between. The germline V gene has CDR1 MDHEN and CDR2 SYDVKM. Assay: immunoSEQ multiplex PCR; the TCRdb copy retains only in-frame clones and omits some. This table holds more than 85,000 clones, 82% found once. About this clone: Its cognate antigen is unknown.

This TCR was recovered from a human donor who received an intestinal transplant. The rearrangement uses TRBV28 and TRBJ1-5, with D maybe TRBD1 (5 bases). Specimen: unstimulated CD4+ T cells sorted from spleen or lymph node cells, collected before intestinal transplant. CDR3 amino acids: CASTREGRGNQPQHF. The DNA of the CDR3 is TGTGCCAGCACCCGGGAGGGCAGGGGCAATCAGCCCCAGCATTTT.